The 19 T cell receptor beta chains presented below share a single source sample, sequenced in a study of Tregs in tolerant kidney transplant recipients. TCRdb's table, derived via immunoSEQ multiplex PCR, lists solely in-frame clones and lacks some. The data show some 240,000 clones, 65% to 85% seen once. Specimen: CD4+ T cells from blood. Receptors were obtained from a human donor in good health.

This clone was recorded only once. J is TRBJ2-1 and V is TRBV7-2; the match to TRBD2 covers 9 bases. CDR3 size: 15 residues. Losses at the gene ends were 5 bases for V and 2 bases for J; bases not matched to a gene: 4. In germline, CDR1 is SGHTA, CDR2 FQGNSA. The CDR3, as DNA: TGTGCCAGCAGCACCCTAGCGGGGCCCTACAATGAGCAGTTCTTC. It codes for CASSTLAGPYNEQFF.

This clone was detected only once. The DNA of the CDR3 is TGTGCCATCAGTCTCGGACTAGCGGGGGGCGGCCTCACAAGCACAGATACGCAGTATTTT. As protein: CAISLGLAGGGLTSTDTQYF. V and J are TRBV10-3 and TRBJ2-3, with 14 bases that match TRBD2. There are 20 residues in the CDR3. Trimming at V came to 5 bases and at J to 0 bases, leaving 13 bases not matched to a gene. Germline CDR1 is ENHRY and CDR2 is SYGVKD.

The CDR3 loop is CASSEGQGGNQPQHF. The CDR3 bases are TGTGCCAGCAGTGAAGGACAGGGAGGCAATCAGCCCCAGCATTTT. The rearrangement uses TRBV2 and TRBJ1-5; 7 positions agree with TRBD1. The CDR3 sequence is 15 residues long. V shed 1 base and J 2 bases; nucleotides not matched to a gene: 2. CDR1 is SNHLY, CDR2 FYNNEI, per germline.

This sequence joins TRBV6-1 and TRBJ1-5; D remains ambiguous. Trimming took off 4 bases at V and 9 bases at J, with 10 bases between the two ends. Germline CDR1 is MNHNS and CDR2 is SASEGT. The CDR3 has 12 amino acids. CDR3 amino acids: CASSGPRRPQHF. CDR3 nucleotides: TGTGCCAGCAGTGGACCGAGGCGGCCCCAGCATTTT.

V usage is TRBV5-5 and J usage is TRBJ1-6, with D hard to call. The CDR3 length is 16 residues. V was cut by 0 bases and J by 0 bases, with 7 bases left in between. Germline loops: CDR1 SGHKS, CDR2 YYEKEE (reference sequence). The CDR3 bases are TGTGCCAGCAGCTTGGATGAGGGCTCCTATAATTCACCCCTCCACTTT. Its translation is CASSLDEGSYNSPLHF.

The chain couples TRBV19 to TRBJ2-7; TRBD2 aligns across 8 bases. Germline V lookup: CDR1 LNHDA, CDR2 SQIVND (reference sequence). Trimming at V came to 9 bases and at J to 5 bases, leaving 24 bases not matched to a gene. The CDR3 length is 18 residues. The CDR3 DNA reads TGTGCCAGCTATAATCCCTTAACTCCCAGGCGGGAGGACCACGAGCAGTACTTC. This gives the protein CASYNPLTPRREDHEQYF.

This chain uses TRBV15 with TRBJ1-3; perhaps TRBD1 as D (6 bases). V was cut by 1 base and J by 2 bases, with 12 bases left in between. Germline V gene data show CDR1 as LNHNV and CDR2 as YYDKDF (reference sequence). The CDR3 spans 16 residues. The CDR3 sequence: CATSRASQGTGNTIYF. CDR3 coding DNA: TGTGCCACCAGCAGAGCTTCTCAGGGGACTGGAAACACCATATATTTT.

This chain links TRBV19 with TRBJ1-4; weak D call: TRBD1 (6 bases). V was pared by 8 bases and J by 8 bases, with 18 bases between. Germline V gene lookup returns CDR1 LNHDA and CDR2 SQIVND (reference sequence). The CDR3 is made up of 14 amino acids. For the CDR3, the DNA is TGTGCCAGTTCGACAGGCTCCACGGGGGAAAAACTGTTTTTT. Translated, it gives CASSTGSTGEKLFF. The variable domain in full, completed from reference TRBV19 and TRBJ1-4, reads DGGITQSPKYLFRKEGQNVTLSCEQNLNHDAMYWYRQDPGQGLRLIYYSQIVNDFQKGDIAEGYSVSREKKESFPLTVTSAQKNPTAFYLCASSTGSTGEKLFFGSGTQLSVL.

This rearrangement joins TRBV5-1 to TRBJ2-3, with 9 bases identical to TRBD1. Germline lookup yields CDR1 SGHRS and CDR2 YFSETQ. The CDR3 extends over 15 amino acids. With 1 base clipped from V and 3 bases from J, the junction kept 3 bases outside the gene matches. The CDR3 coding sequence is TGCGCCAGCAGCTTGAGGACAGGGGAGACAGATACGCAGTATTTT. Protein: CASSLRTGETDTQYF.

The genes are TRBV4-1 and TRBJ1-2, with 8 positions matching TRBD1. CDR3 length: 15 residues. V was pared by 4 bases and J by 4 bases, with 8 bases of the junction left unmatched. Germline CDR1 MGHRA, CDR2 YSYEKL. CDR3 sequence reads: CASSLPDREGYGYTF. DNA for the CDR3: TGCGCCAGCAGCCTCCCGGACAGGGAGGGCTATGGCTACACCTTC.

This rearrangement joins TRBV6-1 to TRBJ1-4; TRBD1 matches at 7 bases. Germline CDR1 reads MNHNS; CDR2 reads SASEGT. This CDR3 comprises 15 residues. V lost 4 bases and J lost 8; bases outside the gene matches: 10. CDR3 nucleotides: TGTGCCAGCAGTGGGGCCGGACCCAGGGGGGAAAAACTGTTTTTT. Translating it yields CASSGAGPRGEKLFF.

The chain is built from TRBV4-1 and TRBJ2-5; 8 bases line up with TRBD2. Germline CDR1 and CDR2: MGHRA and YSYEKL. The CDR3 extends over 16 amino acids. V gave up 1 base and J gave up 1 base; unmatched junction bases: 5. The CDR3 nucleotides are TGCGCCAGCAGCCAAGTAAAACGGGGGGGCCAAGAGACCCAGTACTTC. Translating it yields CASSQVKRGGQETQYF.

Only one count was recorded for this clone. This chain uses TRBV7-2 with TRBJ2-7; D perhaps matches TRBD1 (6 bases). Germline values: CDR1 SGHTA, CDR2 FQGNSA. The CDR3 is 12 residues long. V gave up 3 bases and J gave up 4 bases, with 7 bases separating them. The DNA for the CDR3 is TGTGCCAGCAGCTTGACAGGTTACGAGCAGTACTTC. Protein product: CASSLTGYEQYF.

Here the CDR3 DNA reads TGTGCCAGCAGCTTACAAGGAAACATTCAGTACTTC. Amino acid sequence: CASSLQGNIQYF. This chain links TRBV7-9 with TRBJ2-4, with D uncertain. CDR1 is SEHNR, CDR2 FQNEAQ, per germline (reference sequence). V shed 2 bases and J shed 6 bases, with 5 bases lying between them. This CDR3 contains 12 residues.

V usage is TRBV11-2 and J usage is TRBJ2-3, with 7 bases matching TRBD1. The V gene end was trimmed by 3 bases and the J gene end by 0 bases; junction bases not matched to a gene: 3. This CDR3 contains 15 residues. The germline V gene has CDR1 SGHAT and CDR2 FQNNGV. The DNA of the CDR3 is TGTGCCAGCAGCTTGGGGGACAGTAGCACAGATACGCAGTATTTT. It encodes CASSLGDSSTDTQYF. The full variable domain, its missing parts supplied by reference TRBV11-2 and TRBJ2-3, is EAGVAQSPRYKIIEKRQSVAFWCNPISGHATLYWYQQILGQGPKLLIQFQNNGVVDDSQLPKDRFSAERLKGVDSTLKIQPAKLEDSAVYLCASSLGDSSTDTQYFGPGTRLTVL.

This chain joins TRBV4-1 and TRBJ1-1, with D perhaps matching TRBD1 (5 bases). Germline loops: CDR1 MGHRA, CDR2 YSYEKL. V lost 3 bases and J 4 bases, leaving 21 bases between the germline ends. The CDR3 has 17 amino acids. CDR3 residues: CASSHLRATRGGTEAFF. The CDR3 DNA is TGCGCCAGCAGCCACCTACGCGCCACACGGGGGGGCACTGAAGCTTTCTTT.

The J gene is TRBJ2-3, the V gene TRBV19; D could derive from TRBD1 or TRBD2 (5 bases each). V lost 4 bases and J lost 1, with 18 bases in between. Germline lookup yields CDR1 LNHDA and CDR2 SQIVND (reference sequence). The CDR3 runs 17 residues. Here the CDR3 reads CASSRVDRLLGTDTQYF. CDR3 in DNA: TGTGCCAGTAGTAGGGTCGACAGATTACTAGGCACAGATACGCAGTATTTT.

The chain combines TRBV25-1 with TRBJ2-7; a weak D match, TRBD2 (6 bases). V lost 5 bases to trimming and J lost 4 bases, with 18 bases between them. Germline V gives CDR1 MGHDK, CDR2 SYGVNS. The CDR3 contains 15 residues. The CDR3 sequence: CASSPRLVMGYEQYF. The CDR3 DNA reads as TGTGCCAGCAGTCCAAGACTAGTAATGGGTTACGAGCAGTACTTC.

This clone turned up a few times. The chain uses TRBV2 and TRBJ2-3; D may match TRBD1 or TRBD2 (6 bases each). The V end was cut by 10 bases, the J end by 3 bases, with 14 bases between. In germline, CDR1 is SNHLY, CDR2 FYNNEI. CDR3 length: 13 amino acids. The CDR3 sequence is CATRPGATDTQYF. DNA for the CDR3: TGTGCCACTCGGCCGGGGGCGACAGATACGCAGTATTTT.